Reported below is one T cell receptor beta chain. This specimen comes from a study of T cells in Graves' hyperthyroidism and ophthalmopathy. The CDR3 runs 18 residues. CDR1 MNHNS and CDR2 SASEGT come from the germline V gene. J was trimmed by 0 bases and V by 7 bases; bases with no gene match: 16. Amplification of TCR beta CDR3 regions was performed using RNA transcripts as template. The TCR CDR3 first-round RT-PCR relied on the HTBI primer set. Each CDR3 protein is one row after TCRdb ran MiXCR on the multiplex PCR reads. The data contain roughly 580,000 distinct CDR3 sequences, approximately 14% of them singletons.

The sequenced sample was blood. The chain joins TRBV6-1 to TRBJ2-3; 7 positions match TRBD1. The TCR was taken from a woman aged 30 to 39 with Graves' hyperthyroidism that later progressed to Graves' ophthalmopathy. The CDR3 DNA reads TGTGCCAGCACCCGAAAAATTCCGGGACAGAGAAGCACAGATACGCAGTATTTT. This translates into CASTRKIPGQRSTDTQYF.